This T cell receptor (beta chain) was found in a study of response to subunit inactivated influenza vaccine. This clonotype was counted only a few times. Its antigen is unidentified. V dropped 2 bases and J dropped 0 bases, with 13 bases sitting between them. The CDR3 is made up of 17 amino acids. Germline V gene sequence: CDR1 SGHTA, CDR2 FQGTGA. One entry per CDR3 protein results from TCRdb running MiXCR on the RT-PCR reads. The table includes 630,000 or so distinct CDR3 sequences, 15% to 19% detected once. Study results and caveats: There was a suggestion from the authors that each seasonal influenza vaccination recruits few new T cells.

The chain couples TRBV7-3 to TRBJ2-2; perhaps TRBD2 as D (5 bases). Source: PBMCs from blood, taken about 13 days after vaccination. The TCR sequence derives from a man in his fifties who received an inactivated influenza vaccine. The CDR3 spells CASSLRGLPANTGELFF. The CDR3 DNA reads as TGTGCCAGCAGCTTACGAGGACTTCCCGCGAACACCGGGGAGCTGTTTTTT. The full variable domain, its missing parts supplied by reference TRBV7-3 and TRBJ2-2, is GAGVSQTPSNKVTEKGKYVELRCDPISGHTALYWYRQSLGQGPEFLIYFQGTGAADDSGLPNDRFFAVRPEGSVSTLKIQRTERGDSAVYLCASSLRGLPANTGELFFGEGSRLTVL.